This T cell receptor beta chain was recorded in a study of blood T cell repertoires in COVID-19. Across the whole study: Samples taken during acute and convalescent COVID-19 were collected in the United States, Italy and Spain. Nucleic acid was either cDNA or gDNA, and it came from T cells, B-cell-depleted T cells, or PBMCs.

Original methodology: How many nucleated cells were present was estimated from reference gene primer amplification. Assay: immunoSEQ multiplex PCR; the TCRdb copy retains only in-frame clones and omits some. Clonal size and the V and J genes are those of that table, whereas D and trimming came from the DNA. The data contain 30,000 or so clones, about four fifths of them singletons. In germline, CDR1 is LNHDA, CDR2 SQIVND (reference sequence). Losses at the gene ends were 6 bases for V and 3 bases for J; bases not matched to a gene: 12. The CDR3 consists of 16 residues. This sequence was found in a man over 45 with acute or convalescent COVID-19. Sequencing input: peripheral blood. V and J are TRBV19 and TRBJ2-5; TRBD1 agrees at 8 bases. CDR3 residues: CASRQQGVGAKETQYF. In nucleotides, the CDR3 is TGTGCCAGTAGACAACAGGGGGTCGGCGCGAAAGAGACCCAGTACTTC.